These 20 T cell receptor beta chains originate from one sample sequenced in a study of blood T cell repertoires in COVID-19. This table comes from immunoSEQ multiplex PCR, and its TCRdb copy is limited to in-frame clones, with some not included. The table has roughly 100,000 clones, 87% seen once. The sample comprised peripheral blood. Source of these receptors: a man aged 50-59 years with acute or convalescent COVID-19.

The chain couples TRBV27 to TRBJ2-1; 8 nucleotides line up with TRBD2. The CDR3 has 15 residues. The V and J ends lost 2 bases and 5 bases, in that order; junction bases with no gene match: 5. Per the germline V gene, CDR1 is MNHEY and CDR2 is SMNVEV (reference sequence). The CDR3 loop reads CASSLSGTSHNEQFF. In nucleotides, the CDR3 is TGTGCCAGCAGTTTAAGCGGGACTAGTCACAATGAGCAGTTCTTC.

This chain links TRBV15 with TRBJ2-5, with D perhaps TRBD2 (5 bases). Looked up from germline, CDR1 is LNHNV and CDR2 is YYDKDF (reference sequence). The V end was cut by 5 bases, the J end by 5 bases, with 9 bases between. The CDR3 spans 12 residues. The CDR3 protein is CATSSGWETQYF. The CDR3 DNA reads as TGTGCCACCAGCTCGGGGTGGGAGACCCAGTACTTC.

The count of this clone is one. The chain recombines TRBV3-1 (or the pseudogene TRBV3-2) with TRBJ2-1, with 8 nucleotides matching TRBD1. CDR3 size: 14 residues. CDR1 LGHDT and CDR2 YNNKEL come from the germline V gene (reference sequence). V shed 6 bases, J shed 5 bases, and the junction held 6 bases outside the gene matches. The DNA for the CDR3 is TGTGCCAGCAGATCCCGGACAGGGAACAATGAGCAGTTCTTC. The encoded protein is CASRSRTGNNEQFF.

The J gene is TRBJ2-7, the V gene TRBV2, with 13 bases aligning to TRBD2. Unmatched junction bases numbered 7, after V lost 4 bases and J lost 4 bases. This CDR3 region has 16 residues. Germline V lookup: CDR1 SNHLY, CDR2 FYNNEI. CDR3 loop: CASSAGLAGAGYEQYF. The DNA for the CDR3 is TGTGCCAGCAGTGCCGGACTAGCGGGAGCAGGTTACGAGCAGTACTTC.

The chain links TRBV7-8 to TRBJ1-2; D uncertain. The CDR3 spans 17 residues. Trimming stripped 1 base from V and 5 bases from J, with 20 bases between. Germline CDR1 and CDR2: SGHVS and FQNEAQ. This chain's CDR3 is CASSLVFGTVNNYGYTF. The CDR3 DNA sequence: TGTGCCAGCAGCTTAGTTTTCGGAACAGTTAATAATTATGGCTACACCTTC.

The V and J genes are TRBV5-1 and TRBJ2-3; 8 nucleotides align to TRBD2. V shed 0 bases and J 3 bases; nucleotides not matched to a gene: 12. Germline CDR1 SGHRS, CDR2 YFSETQ. CDR3 length equals 18 residues. In nucleotides, the CDR3 is TGCGCCAGCAGCTTGGCCGAGGCTAGCGGGTTCTGGACAGATACGCAGTATTTT. Translated, it gives CASSLAEASGFWTDTQYF.

This clone appeared once. The chain combines TRBV11-3 with TRBJ2-7, with 11 positions matching TRBD1. Looked up from germline, CDR1 is SGHNT and CDR2 is YENEEA. The length of the CDR3 is 14 residues. V lost 4 bases, J lost 4 bases, and 3 bases stayed unmatched. Here the CDR3 DNA reads TGTGCCAGCAGCTCCCGGGACAGGGGGTACGAGCAGTACTTC. This encodes CASSSRDRGYEQYF.

The V gene is TRBV29-1, the J gene TRBJ1-1; TRBD1 matches at 7 bases. This CDR3 is built from 12 residues. Germline V CDR1 and CDR2: SQVTM, ANQGSEA. Trimming removed 4 bases from V and 4 bases from J; junction bases left unmatched: 3. This chain's CDR3 is CSVARQGTEAFF. Written as DNA, the CDR3 is TGCAGCGTTGCCCGACAGGGCACTGAAGCTTTCTTT.

The chain uses TRBV9 and TRBJ2-1; D might be TRBD2 (6 bases). In germline, CDR1 is SGDLS, CDR2 YYNGEE. This CDR3 is 13 amino acids long. V lost 4 bases to trimming and J lost 9 bases, with 14 bases between them. CDR3 nucleotide sequence: TGTGCCAGCAGCCCCACAGCGGGTGGTGAGCAGTTCTTC. Translated: CASSPTAGGEQFF.

This clone was recorded once. The V and J genes are TRBV18 and TRBJ2-5, with 10 bases fitting TRBD1. With V trimmed by 3 bases and J by 4 bases, 5 bases remained unmatched. This CDR3 spans 15 amino acids. The germline V gene has CDR1 KGHSH and CDR2 LQKENI. The CDR3 protein is CASSPVTGGAETQYF. The CDR3 nucleotides read TGTGCCAGCTCACCGGTGACAGGGGGCGCAGAGACCCAGTACTTC. Supplemented by reference TRBV18 and TRBJ2-5, the full variable domain reads NAGVMQNPRHLVRRRGQEARLRCSPMKGHSHVYWYRQLPEEGLKFMVYLQKENIIDESGMPKERFSAEFPKEGPSILRIQQVVRGDSAAYFCASSPVTGGAETQYFGPGTRLLVL.

This chain uses TRBV3-1 (or the pseudogene TRBV3-2) with TRBJ2-1, with 11 bases lining up with TRBD2. CDR1 and CDR2 (germline): LGHDT, YNNKEL (reference sequence). The V and J ends lost 0 bases and 0 bases, in that order; junction bases with no gene match: 13. This CDR3 is built from 21 residues. Written as DNA, the CDR3 is TGTGCCAGCAGCCAAGAGGTCTGGGGTAGCGGGAGGGGGAGCTCCTACAATGAGCAGTTCTTC. It yields the protein CASSQEVWGSGRGSSYNEQFF.

The chain links TRBV6-2 or TRBV6-3 to TRBJ2-7, with D hard to call. CDR1 is MNHEY, CDR2 SVGEGT, per germline. Between the trimmed V and J ends, which lost 4 bases and 9 bases, there was a span of 13 bases. This CDR3 has 12 amino acids. This CDR3 reads CASSSGPGGQYF. In DNA, the CDR3 is TGTGCCAGCAGTTCGGGTCCCGGTGGGCAGTACTTC.

This sequence joins TRBV7-9 and TRBJ2-7; 10 positions agree with TRBD2. J was trimmed by 6 bases and V by 4 bases; bases with no gene match: 9. Germline values: CDR1 SEHNR, CDR2 FQNEAQ (reference sequence). This CDR3 comprises 15 residues. CDR3 in DNA: TGTGCCAGCAGCTCCCTAGCGGGAGTGTCTCTCGAGCAGTACTTC. Its protein product is CASSSLAGVSLEQYF.

The chain couples TRBV2 to TRBJ2-3; 8 bases line up with TRBD2. The germline V gene encodes CDR1 SNHLY and CDR2 FYNNEI. The ends lost 8 bases at V and 2 bases at J; junction bases unmatched: 3. CDR3 size: 13 residues. CDR3 coding DNA: TGTGCCAGCGGGCGGGAGGCCACAGATACGCAGTATTTT. As protein: CASGREATDTQYF.

V is TRBV11-3 and J is TRBJ1-2; possibly TRBD1 for D (6 bases). V was shortened by 5 bases and J by 8 bases, with 12 bases between the two germline ends. The CDR3 consists of 12 residues. Germline CDR1 is SGHNT and CDR2 is YENEEA. The CDR3 here is CASSLQGYGYTF. CDR3 nucleotides: TGTGCCAGCAGCCTACAGGGCTACGGCTACACCTTC.

This chain links TRBV21-1 with TRBJ2-3; the DNA was not used to check the table's D call, TRBD2. TRBV21-1 counts as a pseudogene. The CDR3 is 9 residues long. The CDR3 nucleotides are TGTGCCAGCGAGGCGGGGGTGTATTTT. It encodes CASEAGVYF.

The chain employs TRBV30 and TRBJ1-3; 9 bases are a match to TRBD1. The J segment lost 4 bases and the V segment lost 2 bases, leaving 12 bases of the junction unmatched. The CDR3 totals 17 residues. The V gene's germline CDR1 is GTSNPN and CDR2 SVGIG (reference sequence). CDR3 amino acids: CAWSPRTGEVYGNTIYF. The DNA for the CDR3 is TGTGCCTGGAGTCCCCGGACAGGGGAGGTGTACGGAAACACCATATATTTT. The full variable domain, in which reference TRBV30 and TRBJ1-3 provide the parts outside the CDR3, is SQTIHQWPATLVQPVGSPLSLECTVEGTSNPNLYWYRQAAGRGLQLLFYSVGIGQISSEVPQNLSASRPQDRQFILSSKKLLLSDSGFYLCAWSPRTGEVYGNTIYFGEGSWLTVV.

The V and J genes are TRBV24-1 and TRBJ1-5; 8 bases are shared with TRBD1. The CDR3 has 19 amino acids. CDR1 and CDR2 (germline): KGHDR, SFDVKD. V dropped 9 bases and J dropped 0; count of bases not matched to a gene: 18. The CDR3 region is CATAPSNTDRDFSNQPQHF. The CDR3 region has the DNA TGTGCCACCGCACCCTCAAATACGGACAGGGATTTTAGCAATCAGCCCCAGCATTTT.

The V call is TRBV5-4, the J call TRBJ2-7, with TRBD1 identical over 11 bases. The CDR3 has 14 residues. Per germline, CDR1 SGHNT and CDR2 YYREEE (reference sequence). With V trimmed by 4 bases and J by 4 bases, 4 bases remained unmatched. In nucleotides, the CDR3 is TGTGCCAGCAGCAGCGGACAGGGGGCTTACGAGCAGTACTTC. Encoded protein: CASSSGQGAYEQYF. The full variable domain, in which reference TRBV5-4 and TRBJ2-7 provide the parts outside the CDR3, is ETGVTQSPTHLIKTRGQQVTLRCSSQSGHNTVSWYQQALGQGPQFIFQYYREEENGRGNFPPRFSGLQFPNYSSELNVNALELDDSALYLCASSSGQGAYEQYFGPGTRLTVT.

This clone was seen just once. The chain carries TRBV29-1 and TRBJ2-1; the match to TRBD2 covers 14 bases. The CDR3 totals 13 residues. V gave up 7 bases and J gave up 12 bases; unmatched junction bases: 8. The germline gives CDR1 SQVTM, CDR2 ANQGSEA. The CDR3 is CSGAGTSGGRQFF. The CDR3 DNA sequence: TGCAGCGGAGCCGGGACTAGCGGGGGTCGGCAGTTCTTC.